What follows is one T cell receptor beta chain and its context. Its cognate antigen is unknown. This record comes from a study of identical twins. Whole-study findings and limits: Invariant cells of the MAIT and iNKT types might have partly distorted the zero-insertion analyses. Models, which agreed with sharing between unrelated individuals, nonetheless underestimated the out-of-frame TCR alpha sharing seen in monozygotic twins.

Through template switching, a universal primer site was introduced, and the cDNA contained unique molecular identifiers. One entry per CDR3 protein results from TCRdb running MiXCR on the 5' RACE reads. Here the sample spans approximately 230,000 distinct CDR3 sequences, over 12% being singletons. V was pared by 5 bases and J by 3 bases, with 7 bases of the junction left unmatched. This CDR3 region has 15 residues. The V gene's germline CDR1 is SGHNT and CDR2 YYREEE (reference sequence). Sequenced: memory (CD45RO+) T cells sorted from blood. The sequence was obtained from a woman younger than 30 in good health. The rearrangement links TRBV5-4 to TRBJ2-7; 11 bases agree with TRBD1. This CDR3 reads CASSSRTGGLYEQYF. The CDR3 coding sequence is TGTGCCAGCAGTTCAAGGACAGGGGGCCTCTACGAGCAGTACTTC.